A selection of T cell receptor beta chains follows, all from one sample in a study of blood T cells in healthy people across ages. TCRdb independently ran MiXCR on the 5' RACE reads; one entry per CDR3 protein. The table lists roughly 680,000 distinct CDR3 sequences, approximately 49% of them singletons. The material sequenced was blood. These receptors originate from a woman in her fifties or sixties in good health. Each CDR3 is given without its conserved first and last residue.

V	J	CDR3
TRBV5-1	TRBJ2-5	ASSLTAGAETQY
TRBV10-3	TRBJ2-7	AISAGLVAYEQY
TRBV28	TRBJ2-5	ASRANGLAGGETQY
TRBV7-2	TRBJ2-7	ASSSRTEQY
TRBV4-3	TRBJ2-1	ASSYERVPYNEQF
TRBV18	TRBJ2-1	ASSLWDSASYNEQF
TRBV2	TRBJ2-1	ASSYVGEQF
TRBV20-1	TRBJ2-1	SARVGGAITYNEQF
TRBV5-1	TRBJ2-4	ASSLGQQNIQY
TRBV20-1	TRBJ1-6	SARDRDLGNSPLH
TRBV20-1	TRBJ1-2	SARGSEHYGYT
TRBV18	TRBJ2-7	ASSPSTGPSNEQY
TRBV6-5	TRBJ2-7	ASSYEPGGGYEQY
TRBV18	NA	ASSPGTGYETQY
TRBV20-1	TRBJ1-1	SARQNKQGMEAF
TRBV20-1	TRBJ2-1	SATGVGTQTYNEQF
TRBV28	TRBJ2-1	ASSLASRGGGLNEQF
TRBV28	TRBJ2-1	ASSPRRASEQF
TRBV6-1	TRBJ1-5	ASSQGPWEPQH
TRBV29-1	TRBJ2-6	SAHDSGANVLT
TRBV28	NA	ASSLRGREELPEQY
TRBV10-3	TRBJ1-2	AISESDGQNYGYT
TRBV7-9	TRBJ1-2	ASSLDGGAAGYT
TRBV6-1	TRBJ1-4	ASSASGGNEKLF
TRBV4-1	NA	ASSQITTTGRNIQY
TRBV25-1	TRBJ2-1	ASSDSSGRTYNEQF
TRBV7-2	TRBJ2-1	AGSLRQITSPYNEQF
TRBV7-2	TRBJ2-7	ASSLVQVGYEQY